Sequencing of this TCR beta chain was carried out in a study of shared clonotypes between healthy human individuals. Study-wide findings and caveats: Around 5.4% of naive CD4 clonotypes were common to a few donors. Sorted-subset samples were not fully sequenced, rarefaction indicated.

As originally analysed: For the immunoSEQ data, sequences were junction-only without quality scores, so filtering differed. Assay used: immunoSEQ multiplex PCR; TCRdb lists only in-frame clones, some missing. The DNA was the basis for D and trimming; V, J and clone size are from that table. The table lists over a million clones, around 95% of them singletons. This CDR3 spans 13 amino acids. CDR1 is SNHLY, CDR2 FYNNEI, per germline. The ends were cut back, 5 bases at V and 4 bases at J, with 9 bases in the middle. A remark on this clone: Antigen unknown.

The sample consisted of naive CD4+ T cells sorted from blood. The subset here: CD45RA+ positively selected. The chain combines TRBV2 with TRBJ1-5, with D perhaps TRBD1 (6 bases). The receptor was derived from a man in his thirties or forties in good health. The CDR3 spells CASSIQGNQPQHF. The CDR3 coding sequence is TGTGCCAGCAGTATTCAGGGGAATCAGCCCCAGCATTTT.